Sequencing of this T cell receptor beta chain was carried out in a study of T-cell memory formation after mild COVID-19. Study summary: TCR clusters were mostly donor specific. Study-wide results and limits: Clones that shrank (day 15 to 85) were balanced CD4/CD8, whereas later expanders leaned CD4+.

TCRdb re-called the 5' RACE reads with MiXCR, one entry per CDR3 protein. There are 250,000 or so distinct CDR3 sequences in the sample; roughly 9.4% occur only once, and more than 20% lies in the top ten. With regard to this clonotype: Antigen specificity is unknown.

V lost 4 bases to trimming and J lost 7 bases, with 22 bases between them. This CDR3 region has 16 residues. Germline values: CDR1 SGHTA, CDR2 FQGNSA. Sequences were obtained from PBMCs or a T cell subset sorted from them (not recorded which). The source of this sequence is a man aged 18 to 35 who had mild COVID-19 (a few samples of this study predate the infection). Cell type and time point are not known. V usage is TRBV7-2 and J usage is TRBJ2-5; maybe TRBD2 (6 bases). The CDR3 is CASSSRGVAFGGTQYF. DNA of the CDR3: TGTGCCAGCAGCTCCCGCGGGGTAGCCTTCGGGGGGACCCAGTACTTC. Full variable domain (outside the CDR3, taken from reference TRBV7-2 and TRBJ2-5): GAGVSQSPSNKVTEKGKDVELRCDPISGHTALYWYRQSLGQGLEFLIYFQGNSAPDKSGLPSDRFSAERTGGSVSTLTIQRTQQEDSAVYLCASSSRGVAFGGTQYFGPGTRLLVL.